These 7 T cell receptor beta chains were all obtained from the same sample, sequenced in a study of T cell responses to AZD1222 COVID-19 vaccine. TCRdb keeps only in-frame clones here, not all; method: immunoSEQ multiplex PCR. The sample yields around 44,000 clones, approximately 86% seen once. The starting material was peripheral blood, obtained 28 days after the second AZD1222 dose. Receptors originate from an adult who received the AZD1222 COVID-19 vaccine.

J is TRBJ2-7 and V is TRBV19; the match to TRBD1 covers 9 bases. The V gene end was trimmed by 4 bases and the J gene end by 6 bases; junction bases not matched to a gene: 4. CDR3 size: 13 residues. Germline V lookup: CDR1 LNHDA, CDR2 SQIVND (reference sequence). The CDR3 loop is CASSTDRGSEQYF. The DNA for the CDR3 is TGTGCCAGTAGTACGGACAGGGGTTCCGAGCAGTACTTC.

The chain joins TRBV10-3 to TRBJ2-1; unclear D gene. Trimming removed 5 bases from V and 7 bases from J, with 15 bases in between. The CDR3 covers 14 residues. From germline, CDR1 is ENHRY and CDR2 SYGVKD. In nucleotides, the CDR3 is TGTGCCATCAGTCCATCTACCCAAGGAAATGAGCAGTTCTTC. It translates to CAISPSTQGNEQFF.

As to this clone: Other DNA sequences from this sample encode an identical CDR3 as well. This chain connects TRBV7-9 to TRBJ2-7; unclear D gene. CDR3 length: 12 residues. Germline-derived CDR1 and CDR2 are SEHNR and FQNEAQ (reference sequence). Trimming cost V 1 base and J 1 base, with 2 bases left between them. CDR3 nucleotides: TGTGCCAGCAGCTTAGGATCCTACGAGCAGTACTTC. Amino acid sequence: CASSLGSYEQYF.

In its sample, this clone was seen once. V and J are TRBV6-5 and TRBJ1-5; TRBD1 might be the D (5 bases). Germline lookup yields CDR1 MNHEY and CDR2 SVGAGI. The ends were cut back, 5 bases at V and 8 bases at J, with 19 bases in the middle. This CDR3 comprises 15 residues. The CDR3 spells CASSSRDRPYEPQHF. Here the CDR3 DNA reads TGTGCCAGCAGTAGTAGGGACCGTCCGTATGAGCCCCAGCATTTT.

The chain is built from TRBV3-1 (or the pseudogene TRBV3-2) and TRBJ1-6; D unclear. The CDR3 is 13 amino acids. The V gene lost 0 bases and the J gene lost 10 bases, with 7 bases spanning the gap. The germline V gene has CDR1 LGHDT and CDR2 YNNKEL (reference sequence). CDR3 sequence: CASSQDRESPLHF. The CDR3 DNA reads as TGTGCCAGCAGCCAAGACCGGGAATCACCCCTCCACTTT.

The rearrangement uses TRBV19 and TRBJ2-1; 8 nucleotides agree with TRBD2. V lost 1 base, J lost 3 bases, and 8 bases stayed unmatched. This CDR3 has 17 residues. CDR1 LNHDA and CDR2 SQIVND come from the germline V gene (reference sequence). CDR3 region: CASSIVTSGVGYNEQFF. The CDR3 nucleotides read TGTGCCAGTAGTATAGTCACTAGCGGAGTGGGCTACAATGAGCAGTTCTTC.

The genes are TRBV3-1 (or the pseudogene TRBV3-2) and TRBJ2-3, with 9 bases that match TRBD1. The CDR3 is 14 residues long. The V and J ends lost 5 bases and 6 bases, in that order; junction bases with no gene match: 6. Looked up from germline, CDR1 is LGHDT and CDR2 is YNNKEL (reference sequence). CDR3 coding DNA: TGTGCCAGCAGCTCCCGGGACAGGGCCGATACGCAGTATTTT. This encodes CASSSRDRADTQYF.